Shown below are 31 T cell receptor beta chains from a single sample sequenced in a study of OX40 agonist ivuxolimab in advanced cancers. The assay was immunoSEQ multiplex PCR, and TCRdb's table has in-frame clones only and misses some. The sample shows some 83,000 clones, approximately 84% of them seen only once. Sequencing was performed on CD4+ or CD8+ T cells sorted from blood, taken in a trial of the OX40 agonist ivuxolimab. Source of these receptors: an adult with an advanced solid tumor such as melanoma, head and neck, liver or kidney cancer.

The CDR3 spells CASSPRQRYSGANVLTF. CDR3 DNA sequence: TGTGCCAGCAGCCCCAGACAGAGATACTCTGGGGCCAACGTCCTGACTTTC. The J gene is TRBJ2-6, the V gene TRBV7-9, with a weak D call TRBD1 (5 bases). Per germline, CDR1 SEHNR and CDR2 FQNEAQ (reference sequence). V was cut by 5 bases and J by 0 bases, with 14 bases left in between. This CDR3 contains 17 residues.

This chain links TRBV6-1 with TRBJ1-1; D gene uncertain. Trimming took 2 bases from V and 11 from J, leaving 15 bases between them. The CDR3 covers 13 residues. Per germline, CDR1 MNHNS and CDR2 SASEGT. This CDR3 reads CASSERYIERAFF. The DNA of the CDR3 is TGTGCCAGCAGTGAACGTTATATAGAGAGGGCTTTCTTT.

The chain is built from TRBV2 and TRBJ2-5; 8 bases fit TRBD1. Germline assignment: CDR1 SNHLY and CDR2 FYNNEI. With V trimmed by 3 bases and J by 5 bases, 2 bases remained unmatched. This CDR3 is 13 amino acids long. The CDR3 DNA sequence: TGTGCCAGCAGTGAGGACAGGGAGGAGACCCAGTACTTC. Its protein is CASSEDREETQYF.

J is TRBJ2-1 and V is TRBV5-1; D gene uncertain. This CDR3 is built from 11 residues. Germline V gene lookup returns CDR1 SGHRS and CDR2 YFSETQ. Trimming removed 5 bases at V and 4 bases at J, with 4 bases between. The CDR3 nucleotides read TGCGCCAGCAGATCATACAATGAGCAGTTCTTC. This codes for CASRSYNEQFF.

This chain connects TRBV7-2 to TRBJ1-1, with TRBD1 matching over 9 bases. CDR3 size: 16 residues. Germline V lookup: CDR1 SGHTA, CDR2 FQGNSA. V lost 5 bases, J lost 7 bases, and 14 bases stayed unmatched. The CDR3 reads CASSIELQGALREAFF. CDR3 coding DNA: TGTGCCAGCAGCATAGAACTACAGGGGGCCCTCCGTGAAGCTTTCTTT.

CDR3 DNA sequence: TGTGCAACCGGGACTCCTGCGAACACTGAAGCTTTCTTT. It yields the protein CATGTPANTEAFF. The J gene is TRBJ1-1, the V gene TRBV28, with D possibly TRBD1 on 5 matching bases. CDR3 size: 13 residues. Germline V lookup: CDR1 MDHEN, CDR2 SYDVKM.

The chain recombines TRBV7-9 with TRBJ2-7, with 7 bases that match TRBD1. Germline V CDR1 and CDR2: SEHNR, FQNEAQ (reference sequence). Trimming took 1 base from V and 3 from J; bases not matched to a gene: 3. The CDR3 contains 14 residues. CDR3 nucleotides: TGTGCCAGCAGCTTAGGGACAGGAAACTACGAGCAGTACTTC. It specifies CASSLGTGNYEQYF.

The rearrangement uses TRBV18 and TRBJ1-4; no clear D gene. CDR1 and CDR2 (germline): KGHSH, LQKENI. This CDR3 comprises 14 residues. V lost 3 bases to trimming and J lost 8 bases, with 13 bases between them. The chain's CDR3 is CASSPGVGGEKLFF. Here the CDR3 DNA reads TGTGCCAGCTCACCCGGTGTCGGCGGCGAAAAACTGTTTTTT.

This chain links TRBV29-1 with TRBJ2-1, with TRBD1 identical over 9 bases. Germline-derived CDR1 and CDR2 are SQVTM and ANQGSEA. After removal of 4 bases from V and 5 bases from J, the junction contained 6 bases not matched to a gene. The length of the CDR3 is 14 residues. The CDR3 region is CSVVLGTGHNEQFF. CDR3 nucleotides: TGCAGCGTTGTCCTCGGGACAGGGCACAATGAGCAGTTCTTC.

The chain recombines TRBV6-5 with TRBJ2-7; the match to TRBD2 covers 7 bases. The J segment lost 3 bases and the V segment lost 7 bases, leaving 12 bases of the junction unmatched. Per germline, CDR1 MNHEY and CDR2 SVGAGI. The length of the CDR3 is 15 residues. The CDR3 sequence: CASTNWGGTYYEQYF. CDR3 nucleotide sequence: TGTGCCAGCACTAACTGGGGGGGAACCTACTACGAGCAGTACTTC.

The rearrangement uses TRBV5-4 and TRBJ2-5; 9 nucleotides align to TRBD2. Germline V gives CDR1 SGHNT, CDR2 YYREEE (reference sequence). The CDR3 is made up of 15 amino acids. Trimming removed 1 base from V and 1 base from J; junction bases left unmatched: 2. CDR3 sequence reads: CASSLSGRPQETQYF. Here the CDR3 DNA reads TGTGCCAGCAGCTTGAGCGGGAGGCCCCAAGAGACCCAGTACTTC.

The chain is built from TRBV19 and TRBJ1-1; D unclear. CDR1 and CDR2 from the germline V gene are LNHDA and SQIVND (reference sequence). The V end lost 7 bases, the J end lost 1 base, and 16 bases lay between the germline ends. The CDR3 is made up of 15 amino acids. DNA for the CDR3: TGTGCCAGTAACGCAAGGGATAGGGCGAACACTGAAGCTTTCTTT. Residues: CASNARDRANTEAFF.

This chain links TRBV5-1 with TRBJ2-4; 10 bases agree with TRBD2. V trimming: 4 bases; J trimming: 7 bases; junction bases outside the gene matches: 5. The CDR3 is 14 amino acids. Germline loops: CDR1 SGHRS, CDR2 YFSETQ. The CDR3 region is CASSPGLASNIQYF. The CDR3 DNA reads as TGCGCCAGCAGCCCGGGACTAGCGAGCAACATTCAGTACTTC.

Of note for this clone: The germline gene is not matched at one end of the junction; a read error may be the cause. J is TRBJ2-2 and V is TRBV7-7, with a weak D call TRBD1 (6 bases). CDR3 size: 14 residues. CDR1 is SSHAT, CDR2 FNYEAQ, per germline (reference sequence). CDR3 sequence reads: CASSPLGATGELFF. DNA of the CDR3: TGTGCTAGCAGCCCTCTGGGGGCGACCGGGGAGCTGTTTTTT.

J is TRBJ1-5 and V is TRBV19, with D hard to call. Trimming removed 6 bases at V and 5 bases at J, with 11 bases between. The CDR3 is made up of 13 amino acids. Germline CDR1 reads LNHDA; CDR2 reads SQIVND (reference sequence). The CDR3 coding sequence is TGTGCCAGTAGATGGCAGGAGGATCAGCCCCAGCATTTT. It specifies CASRWQEDQPQHF.

The V and J genes are TRBV5-1 and TRBJ1-4, with a weak D call TRBD1 (5 bases). The V end lost 3 bases, the J end lost 4 bases, and 10 bases lay between the germline ends. This CDR3 has 14 residues. Germline-derived CDR1 and CDR2 are SGHRS and YFSETQ. The CDR3 loop is CASSWTSDNEKLFF. The CDR3, as DNA: TGCGCCAGCAGCTGGACAAGTGATAATGAAAAACTGTTTTTT.

The CDR3 DNA reads as TGTGCCACCCGGGACAGGGAAAACGAGCAGTACTTC. Its protein product is CATRDRENEQYF. The chain combines TRBV19 with TRBJ2-7; 9 nucleotides match TRBD1. The CDR3 is 12 amino acids. Germline V CDR1 and CDR2: LNHDA, SQIVND (reference sequence). V was pared by 10 bases and J by 5 bases, with 6 bases of the junction left unmatched. Using reference TRBV19 and TRBJ2-7 for the parts outside the CDR3, the full variable domain is DGGITQSPKYLFRKEGQNVTLSCEQNLNHDAMYWYRQDPGQGLRLIYYSQIVNDFQKGDIAEGYSVSREKKESFPLTVTSAQKNPTAFYLCATRDRENEQYFGPGTRLTVT.

The rearrangement links TRBV7-6 to TRBJ1-2; 9 bases match TRBD1. Trimming at V came to 1 base and at J to 7 bases, leaving 7 bases not matched to a gene. CDR3 length: 15 residues. In germline, CDR1 is SGHVS, CDR2 FNYEAQ. The CDR3: CASSLEGQGVGGYTF. The CDR3 DNA follows: TGTGCCAGCAGCTTAGAGGGACAGGGAGTTGGTGGCTACACCTTC. The full variable domain, completed using reference TRBV7-6 and TRBJ1-2, is GAGVSQSPRYKVTKRGQDVALRCDPISGHVSLYWYRQALGQGPEFLTYFNYEAQQDKSGLPNDRFSAERPEGSISTLTIQRTEQRDSAMYRCASSLEGQGVGGYTFGSGTRLTVV.

This chain connects TRBV30 to TRBJ1-5, with 8 bases fitting TRBD1. Germline assignment: CDR1 GTSNPN and CDR2 SVGIG (reference sequence). The CDR3 loop spans 18 amino acids. Trimming took 2 bases from V and 0 from J; bases not matched to a gene: 12. The chain's CDR3 is CAWSRGQGAGVSNQPQHF. The CDR3 DNA is TGTGCCTGGAGTCGGGGGCAGGGGGCTGGCGTTAGCAATCAGCCCCAGCATTTT.

The chain has TRBV5-4 and TRBJ1-5; the match to TRBD1 covers 7 bases. The germline V gene has CDR1 SGHNT and CDR2 YYREEE (reference sequence). The CDR3 length is 13 residues. The junction had 3 bases not matched to a gene; V was cut back by 4 bases and J by 5 bases. For the CDR3, the DNA is TGTGCCAGCAGCCGACAGGGTGATCAGCCCCAGCATTTT. Translated, it gives CASSRQGDQPQHF.

The chain is built from TRBV30 and TRBJ2-3, with 7 nucleotides matching TRBD2. Germline CDR1 and CDR2: GTSNPN and SVGIG (reference sequence). The CDR3 runs to 15 residues. V dropped 0 bases and J dropped 0; count of bases not matched to a gene: 3. The CDR3 nucleotides are TGTGCCTGGAGTGTACGAGCGGGGAGCACAGATACGCAGTATTTT. The encoded protein is CAWSVRAGSTDTQYF. Combining the CDR3 with reference TRBV30 and TRBJ2-3 gives the whole variable domain SQTIHQWPATLVQPVGSPLSLECTVEGTSNPNLYWYRQAAGRGLQLLFYSVGIGQISSEVPQNLSASRPQDRQFILSSKKLLLSDSGFYLCAWSVRAGSTDTQYFGPGTRLTVL.

The V and J genes are TRBV9 and TRBJ2-2; no firm D call. The CDR3 length is 13 residues. Germline lookup yields CDR1 SGDLS and CDR2 YYNGEE. V was cut by 2 bases and J by 5 bases, with 7 bases left in between. Here the CDR3 DNA reads TGTGCCAGCAGCGTGCTAGGGACCGGGGAGCTGTTTTTT. This codes for CASSVLGTGELFF.

The chain uses TRBV27 and TRBJ2-1; 7 nucleotides match TRBD2. From germline, CDR1 is MNHEY and CDR2 SMNVEV (reference sequence). The CDR3 totals 11 residues. The ends lost 8 bases at V and 9 bases at J; junction bases unmatched: 4. The CDR3 DNA sequence: TGTGCCAGCCGTTGGGGGGGTGAGCAGTTCTTC. Translated, it gives CASRWGGEQFF.

This clone was seen only a few times. The rearrangement links TRBV18 to TRBJ2-7; 9 positions agree with TRBD1. Losses at the gene ends were 6 bases for V and 3 bases for J; bases not matched to a gene: 6. There are 14 residues in the CDR3. Germline CDR1 reads KGHSH; CDR2 reads LQKENI. CDR3 nucleotides: TGTGCCAGCTCCCGGGACAGGGCCGTCTACGAGCAGTACTTC. This encodes CASSRDRAVYEQYF.

This clone has only a few counts. This chain uses TRBV29-1 with TRBJ1-1, with 10 bases aligning to TRBD1. The CDR3 is made up of 14 amino acids. V was pared by 0 bases and J by 4 bases, with 2 bases of the junction left unmatched. Germline CDR1 reads SQVTM; CDR2 reads ANQGSEA. Written as DNA, the CDR3 is TGCAGCGTTGAAGATCGGACAGGGGGCACTGAAGCTTTCTTT. It encodes CSVEDRTGGTEAFF.

The chain carries TRBV2 and TRBJ1-5; D uncertain. This CDR3 comprises 14 residues. V was pared by 3 bases and J by 0 bases, with 6 bases between. From germline, CDR1 is SNHLY and CDR2 FYNNEI. The CDR3 nucleotides read TGTGCCAGCAGTGAGGCGAATAGCAATCAGCCCCAGCATTTT. This codes for CASSEANSNQPQHF. Based on the CDR3 plus reference TRBV2 and TRBJ1-5, the full variable domain is EPEVTQTPSHQVTQMGQEVILRCVPISNHLYFYWYRQILGQKVEFLVSFYNNEISEKSEIFDDQFSVERPDGSNFTLKIRSTKLEDSAMYFCASSEANSNQPQHFGDGTRLSIL.

This clone was found once. The gene calls are TRBV21-1 and TRBJ2-1; TRBD2, the table's D call, was not compared with the DNA. TRBV21-1 is recorded as a pseudogene. This CDR3 has 17 amino acids. In nucleotides, the CDR3 is TGTGCCAGCAGCAAAGGCCGGGACTTCCCCCACGGGAATGAGCAGTTCTTC. Protein: CASSKGRDFPHGNEQFF.

The rearrangement links TRBV10-2 to TRBJ2-1; perhaps D is TRBD1 or TRBD2 (5 bases each). The length of the CDR3 is 14 residues. Trimming took 3 bases from V and 6 from J, leaving 12 bases between them. Germline V gene lookup returns CDR1 WSHSY and CDR2 SAAADI. CDR3 sequence: CASSEMGVRNEQFF. The CDR3 DNA sequence: TGCGCCAGCAGTGAAATGGGGGTACGCAATGAGCAGTTCTTC.

This clone was detected once. This chain connects TRBV7-6 to TRBJ1-5; weak D call: TRBD1 (5 bases). The V end was cut by 5 bases, the J end by 4 bases, with 21 bases between. The CDR3 loop spans 17 amino acids. Germline V gene sequence: CDR1 SGHVS, CDR2 FNYEAQ. The CDR3 protein is CASSPLPPGSRNQPQHF. The CDR3 DNA reads TGTGCCAGCAGCCCACTACCCCCAGGGTCGCGGAATCAGCCCCAGCATTTT.

This clone was seen more than once but under ten times. The gene calls are TRBV7-8 and TRBJ1-6, with 8 positions matching TRBD1. Trimming at V came to 5 bases and at J to 13 bases, leaving 7 bases not matched to a gene. Germline values: CDR1 SGHVS, CDR2 FQNEAQ. The CDR3 covers 13 residues. CDR3 sequence reads: CASSNGQGYPLHF. In DNA form, the CDR3 reads TGTGCCAGCAGCAATGGACAGGGTTACCCCCTCCACTTT.

The rearrangement uses TRBV7-9 and TRBJ2-7; 9 bases match TRBD2. Per germline, CDR1 SEHNR and CDR2 FQNEAQ (reference sequence). V dropped 4 bases and J dropped 1; count of bases not matched to a gene: 5. The CDR3 covers 15 residues. The CDR3 region is CASSSPAGGSYEQYF. The DNA for the CDR3 is TGTGCCAGCAGCTCCCCGGCGGGGGGGTCCTACGAGCAGTACTTC.